Below are 21 T cell receptor beta chains sequenced from a single sample in a study of control samples from healthy donors and cancer patients. Profiled with immunoSEQ multiplex PCR; TCRdb holds only in-frame clones, not every one. The table has roughly 84,000 clones, about 91% seen once. The sequencing input was blood. Source of these receptors: a man between 50 and 59 years old in good health.

This chain connects TRBV4-1 to TRBJ1-5; D is undetermined. The CDR3 is made up of 14 amino acids. In germline, CDR1 is MGHRA, CDR2 YSYEKL. V lost 0 bases and J lost 7, with 10 bases in between. CDR3 coding DNA: TGCGCCAGCAGCCAAGATCTGCTGGGACAGCCCCAGCATTTT. Protein sequence: CASSQDLLGQPQHF.

The V call is TRBV13, the J call TRBJ2-3; TRBD1 matches 12 bases. V shed 4 bases and J 6 bases; nucleotides not matched to a gene: 11. Per the germline V gene, CDR1 is PRHDT and CDR2 is FYEKMQ (reference sequence). The CDR3 is 17 amino acids. The CDR3 region has the DNA TGTGCCAGCAGCTCTCCGGGACAGGGGGCTCGTGTGGATACGCAGTATTTT. This codes for CASSSPGQGARVDTQYF.

This chain joins TRBV30 and TRBJ2-1; 7 positions agree with TRBD2. CDR1 and CDR2 from the germline V gene are GTSNPN and SVGIG (reference sequence). This CDR3 contains 15 residues. The junction had 9 bases not matched to a gene; V was cut back by 4 bases and J by 3 bases. The DNA of the CDR3 is TGTGCCTGGAATCTTTTGGGGGGGAACTACAATGAGCAGTTCTTC. Its translation: CAWNLLGGNYNEQFF.

The chain joins TRBV9 to TRBJ1-3; the D is unclear. Germline V gene data show CDR1 as SGDLS and CDR2 as YYNGEE. The CDR3 totals 16 residues. V lost 0 bases, J lost 3 bases, and 13 bases lay in between. CDR3 loop: CASSVGPGVFGNTIYF. CDR3 nucleotides: TGTGCCAGCAGCGTAGGACCCGGGGTTTTTGGAAACACCATATATTTT. The full variable domain, its missing parts supplied by reference TRBV9 and TRBJ1-3, is DSGVTQTPKHLITATGQRVTLRCSPRSGDLSVYWYQQSLDQGLQFLIQYYNGEERAKGNILERFSAQQFPDLHSELNLSSLELGDSALYFCASSVGPGVFGNTIYFGEGSWLTVV.

This chain connects TRBV6-1 to TRBJ1-5; possible D gene TRBD1, 5 bases. CDR1 is MNHNS and CDR2 is SASEGT in the germline V gene. Trimming left V 1 base short and J 7 bases short, with 11 bases between. The CDR3 consists of 14 residues. For the CDR3, the DNA is TGTGCCAGCAGTGAAGTGGGTAGGGACCAGCCCCAGCATTTT. Its protein is CASSEVGRDQPQHF.

In this sample, this clone turned up once. This chain links TRBV12-5 with TRBJ1-1; the D is unclear. Trimming took 0 bases from V and 3 from J, leaving 17 bases between them. The germline CDR1 and CDR2 sequences are LGHNT and FRNRAP. The CDR3 spans 17 residues. This CDR3 is CASGLVLGQPADTEAFF. The DNA for the CDR3 is TGTGCTAGTGGTTTGGTACTCGGGCAGCCGGCGGACACTGAAGCTTTCTTT. Full variable domain (outside the CDR3, taken from reference TRBV12-5 and TRBJ1-1): DARVTQTPRHKVTEMGQEVTMRCQPILGHNTVFWYRQTMMQGLELLAYFRNRAPLDDSGMPKDRFSAEMPDATLATLKIQPSEPRDSAVYFCASGLVLGQPADTEAFFGQGTRLTVV.

The V call is TRBV10-3, the J call TRBJ2-6; D call uncertain. This CDR3 region has 17 residues. Germline CDR1 is ENHRY and CDR2 is SYGVKD. Trimming removed 3 bases from V and 0 bases from J, with 12 bases in between. CDR3 residues: CAISDGRPTSGANVLTF. CDR3 nucleotide sequence: TGTGCCATCAGTGATGGCAGACCAACCTCTGGGGCCAACGTCCTGACTTTC.

The chain combines TRBV7-2 with TRBJ2-1; no clear D. The V gene lost 1 base and the J gene lost 5 bases, with 9 bases spanning the gap. The CDR3 spans 14 residues. Looked up from germline, CDR1 is SGHTA and CDR2 is FQGNSA. CDR3 loop: CASSLDRVNNEQFF. The CDR3 DNA reads as TGTGCCAGCAGCTTAGATCGGGTTAACAATGAGCAGTTCTTC.

This clone was recorded once. Written as DNA, the CDR3 is TGTGCCAGCAGAGGGGACAGGGAGGTCTATGGCTACACCTTC. It specifies CASRGDREVYGYTF. The chain combines TRBV13 with TRBJ1-2; TRBD1 aligns across 9 bases. The CDR3 runs 14 residues. Germline trimming cut 6 bases from V and 4 bases from J; bases unmatched to any gene: 6. The germline gives CDR1 PRHDT, CDR2 FYEKMQ (reference sequence).

The chain has TRBV5-5 and TRBJ2-3; the match to TRBD1 covers 7 bases. V trimming: 5 bases; J trimming: 0 bases; junction bases outside the gene matches: 6. The CDR3 is 15 residues long. In germline, CDR1 is SGHKS, CDR2 YYEKEE (reference sequence). The CDR3 DNA is TGTGCCAGCAGGCCGGACAGGCAGAGCACAGATACGCAGTATTTT. This translates into CASRPDRQSTDTQYF.

The gene calls are TRBV6-5 and TRBJ2-7; 8 bases fit TRBD1. From germline, CDR1 is MNHEY and CDR2 SVGAGI. V lost 7 bases to trimming and J lost 6 bases; unmatched junction nucleotides: 11. The CDR3 contains 14 residues. CDR3 sequence: CASTQEDRAGEQYF. The CDR3 region has the DNA TGTGCCAGCACTCAAGAGGACAGGGCGGGCGAGCAGTACTTC.

The chain links TRBV5-1 to TRBJ2-7; TRBD2 agrees at 7 bases. Per the germline V gene, CDR1 is SGHRS and CDR2 is YFSETQ. CDR3 size: 15 residues. Trimming removed 0 bases from V and 5 bases from J; junction bases left unmatched: 8. CDR3 nucleotides: TGCGCCAGCAGCTTGGCTCGCGGGGGAACCCACGAGCAGTACTTC. As protein: CASSLARGGTHEQYF.

The chain has TRBV6-2 or TRBV6-3 and TRBJ2-3; 9 nucleotides line up with TRBD2. Germline CDR1 and CDR2: MNHEY and SVGEGT. V trimming: 2 bases; J trimming: 9 bases; junction bases outside the gene matches: 18. The CDR3 runs 18 residues. CDR3 bases: TGTGCCAGCAGTTACGATCCGACTAGCGGAAGCTCAATATACACGCAGTATTTT. It specifies CASSYDPTSGSSIYTQYF.

The chain has TRBV4-3 and TRBJ1-1, with TRBD1 matching over 8 bases. The CDR3 is 17 amino acids. In germline, CDR1 is LGHNA, CDR2 YSLEER. The J segment lost 4 bases and the V segment lost 0 bases, leaving 10 bases of the junction unmatched. CDR3 loop: CASSQERTGIMGTEAFF. The CDR3 DNA follows: TGCGCCAGCAGCCAAGAAAGGACAGGGATCATGGGCACTGAAGCTTTCTTT.

The table lists this clone with a few counts. The V gene is TRBV5-1, the J gene TRBJ1-2; tentative D call: TRBD1 (6 bases). The CDR3 runs to 14 residues. Deletions cut 0 bases from V and 3 bases from J, with 9 bases between. Germline V gene sequence: CDR1 SGHRS, CDR2 YFSETQ. As DNA, the CDR3 is TGCGCCAGCAGCTTGGCCCCAGGGGACTATGGCTACACCTTC. Translated, it gives CASSLAPGDYGYTF.

This clone showed up just a few times. This chain links TRBV3-1 (or the pseudogene TRBV3-2) with TRBJ2-7, with D unclear. The CDR3 has 13 amino acids. CDR1 is LGHDT, CDR2 YNNKEL, per germline (reference sequence). V gave up 1 base and J gave up 4 bases, with 8 bases separating them. Here the CDR3 DNA reads TGTGCCAGCAGCCAAGGTTGGCAGTACGAGCAGTACTTC. Translation gives CASSQGWQYEQYF.

The chain uses TRBV5-8 and TRBJ1-5; D perhaps matches TRBD1 (6 bases). The CDR3 has 14 residues. The V end was cut by 4 bases, the J end by 4 bases, with 12 bases between. Looked up from germline, CDR1 is SGHTS and CDR2 is YDEGEE. The CDR3 protein is CASSLGGNNQPQHF. The CDR3 region has the DNA TGTGCCAGCAGCCTGGGGGGCAATAATCAGCCCCAGCATTTT.

V usage is TRBV7-9 and J usage is TRBJ2-3, with D perhaps TRBD2 (5 bases). CDR3 length equals 16 residues. Germline CDR1 and CDR2: SEHNR and FQNEAQ (reference sequence). The V and J ends lost 3 bases and 10 bases respectively, with 23 bases between them. This CDR3 is CASSFTLALMEFAQYF. Here the CDR3 DNA reads TGTGCCAGCAGCTTTACCCTAGCTCTTATGGAGTTTGCGCAGTATTTT. Full variable domain (remainder filled in from reference TRBV7-9 and TRBJ2-3): DTGVSQNPRHKITKRGQNVTFRCDPISEHNRLYWYRQTLGQGPEFLTYFQNEAQLEKSRLLSDRFSAERPKGSFSTLEIQRTEQGDSAMYLCASSFTLALMEFAQYFGPGTRLTVL.

V usage is TRBV10-3 and J usage is TRBJ1-2, with D possibly being TRBD1 (5 bases). CDR3 size: 14 residues. V was shortened by 3 bases and J by 9 bases, with 17 bases between the two germline ends. Germline assignment: CDR1 ENHRY and CDR2 SYGVKD. The CDR3 region is CAISDPGGEESYTF. For the CDR3, the DNA is TGTGCCATCAGTGACCCTGGGGGGGAAGAAAGCTACACCTTC.

The chain joins TRBV5-1 to TRBJ2-7, with TRBD1 identical over 10 bases. The length of the CDR3 is 15 residues. V shed 0 bases and J 5 bases; nucleotides not matched to a gene: 5. CDR1 and CDR2 from the germline V gene are SGHRS and YFSETQ. The chain's CDR3 is CASSLAPGQGNEQYF. Written as DNA, the CDR3 is TGCGCCAGCAGCTTGGCACCGGGACAGGGGAACGAGCAGTACTTC.

The gene calls are TRBV4-2 and TRBJ2-7; D is undetermined. Trimming left V 0 bases short and J 3 bases short, with 12 bases between. There are 15 residues in the CDR3. Germline V gene data show CDR1 as LGHNA and CDR2 as YNFKEQ. The CDR3 DNA reads as TGTGCCAGCAGCCAAGATCGACACCCAGGCTACGAGCAGTACTTC. This encodes CASSQDRHPGYEQYF.